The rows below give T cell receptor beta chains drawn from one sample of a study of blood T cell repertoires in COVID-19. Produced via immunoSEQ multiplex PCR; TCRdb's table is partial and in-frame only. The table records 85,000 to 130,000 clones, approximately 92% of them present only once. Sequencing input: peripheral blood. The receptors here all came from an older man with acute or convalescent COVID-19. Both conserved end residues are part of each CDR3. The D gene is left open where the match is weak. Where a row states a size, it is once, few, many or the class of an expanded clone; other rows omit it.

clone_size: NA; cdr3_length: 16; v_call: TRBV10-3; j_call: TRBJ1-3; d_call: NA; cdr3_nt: TGTGCCATCAGTGAGTTGGTTGCGGACTCTGGAAACACCATATATTTT; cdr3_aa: CAISELVADSGNTIYF
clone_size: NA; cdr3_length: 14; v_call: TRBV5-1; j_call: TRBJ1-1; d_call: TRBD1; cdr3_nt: TGCGCCAGCAGCGGGGGGACAGGGGGCACTGAAGCTTTCTTT; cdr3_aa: CASSGGTGGTEAFF
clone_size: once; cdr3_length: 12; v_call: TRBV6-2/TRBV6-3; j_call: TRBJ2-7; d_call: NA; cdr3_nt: TGTGCCAGCAGCCCTATGGGCCACGAGCAGTACTTC; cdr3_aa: CASSPMGHEQYF
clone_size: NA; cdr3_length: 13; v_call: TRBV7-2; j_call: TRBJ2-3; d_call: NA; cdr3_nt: TGTGCCAGCAGATACAGGATCACAGATACGCAGTATTTT; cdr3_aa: CASRYRITDTQYF
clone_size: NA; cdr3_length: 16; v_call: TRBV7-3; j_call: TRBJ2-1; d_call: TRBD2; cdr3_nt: TGTGCCAGCAGCTTATTCGCTAGCGGCGCGGGGGATGAGCAGTTCTTC; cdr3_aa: CASSLFASGAGDEQFF
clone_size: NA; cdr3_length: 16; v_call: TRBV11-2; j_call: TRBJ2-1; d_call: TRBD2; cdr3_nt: TGTGCCAGCAGCTCCCAACTAGCGGGGGTTTACAATGAGCAGTTCTTC; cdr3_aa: CASSSQLAGVYNEQFF
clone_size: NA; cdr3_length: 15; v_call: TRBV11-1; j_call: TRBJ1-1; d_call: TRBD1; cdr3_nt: TGTGCCAGCAGCTTTCAGGGGGCGGCCCACACTGAAGCTTTCTTT; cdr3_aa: CASSFQGAAHTEAFF
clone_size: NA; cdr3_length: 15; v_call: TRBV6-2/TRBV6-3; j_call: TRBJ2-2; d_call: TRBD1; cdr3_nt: TGTGCCAGCAGTTACTCACCACAGGGGTCCGGGGAGCTGTTTTTT; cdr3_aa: CASSYSPQGSGELFF
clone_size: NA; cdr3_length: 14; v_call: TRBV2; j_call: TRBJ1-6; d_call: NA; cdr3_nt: TGTGCCAGCAGTTCCCGGACAGCCAATTCACCCCTCCACTTT; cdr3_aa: CASSSRTANSPLHF
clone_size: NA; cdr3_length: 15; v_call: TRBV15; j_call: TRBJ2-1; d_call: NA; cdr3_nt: TGTGCCACCAGCAAAACCAAGCCTGGGAGCAATGAGCAGTTCTTC; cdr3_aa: CATSKTKPGSNEQFF
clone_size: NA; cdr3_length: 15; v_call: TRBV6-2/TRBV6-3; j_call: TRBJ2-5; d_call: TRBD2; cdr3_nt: TGTGCCAGCAGTTACTCGGGACTAGAGTCAGAGACCCAGTACTTC; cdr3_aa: CASSYSGLESETQYF
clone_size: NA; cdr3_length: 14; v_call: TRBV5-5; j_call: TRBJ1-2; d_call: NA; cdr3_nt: TGTGCCAGCAGCTCAGGGCCTCTAAGCTATGGCTACACCTTC; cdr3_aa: CASSSGPLSYGYTF
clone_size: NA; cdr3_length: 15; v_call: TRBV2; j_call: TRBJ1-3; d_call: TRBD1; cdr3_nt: TGTGCCAGCAGCCCGACAGGGAGCTCTGGAAACACCATATATTTT; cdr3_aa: CASSPTGSSGNTIYF
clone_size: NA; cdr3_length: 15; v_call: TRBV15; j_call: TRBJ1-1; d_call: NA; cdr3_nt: TGTGCCACCAGCAGAGACCTACAGGGTAACACTGAAGCTTTCTTT; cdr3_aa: CATSRDLQGNTEAFF
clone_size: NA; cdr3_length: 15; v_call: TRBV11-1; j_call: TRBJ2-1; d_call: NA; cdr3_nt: TGTGCCAGCAGCCCCCGAGGAGGGCCTTACAATGAGCAGTTCTTC; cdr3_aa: CASSPRGGPYNEQFF
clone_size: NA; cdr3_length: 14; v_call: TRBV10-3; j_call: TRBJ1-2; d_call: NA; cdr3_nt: TGTGCCATCAGTGAGTATGGCCTCAACTATGGCTACACCTTC; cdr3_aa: CAISEYGLNYGYTF
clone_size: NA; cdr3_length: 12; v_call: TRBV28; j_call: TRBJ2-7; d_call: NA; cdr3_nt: TGTGCCAGCACCCCGTCCGCCTACGAGCAGTACTTC; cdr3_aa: CASTPSAYEQYF
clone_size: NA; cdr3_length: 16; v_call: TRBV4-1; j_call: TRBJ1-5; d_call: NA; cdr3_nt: TGCGCCAGCAGCCAAGATGCAGACAAGGGCAATCAGCCCCAGCATTTT; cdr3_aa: CASSQDADKGNQPQHF
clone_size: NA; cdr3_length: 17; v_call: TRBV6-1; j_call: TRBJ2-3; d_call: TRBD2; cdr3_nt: TGTGCCAGCAGTGAGGGGGTAGAAGCGGGGAAGACAGATACGCAGTATTTT; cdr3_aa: CASSEGVEAGKTDTQYF
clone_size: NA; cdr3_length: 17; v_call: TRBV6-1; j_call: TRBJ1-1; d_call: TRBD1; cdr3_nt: TGTGCCAGCAGTGAGAAGAGGACAGGGGGAGGGCGCACTGAAGCTTTCTTT; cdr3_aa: CASSEKRTGGGRTEAFF
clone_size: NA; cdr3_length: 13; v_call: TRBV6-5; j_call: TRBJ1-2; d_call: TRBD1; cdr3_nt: TGTGCCAGCAGTTATGGGACAGACTATGGCTACACCTTC; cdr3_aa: CASSYGTDYGYTF
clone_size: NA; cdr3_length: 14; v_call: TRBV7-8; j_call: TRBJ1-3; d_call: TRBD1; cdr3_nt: TGTGCCAGCAGCCGGGACAGCCAACGAGGCACCATATATTTT; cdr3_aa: CASSRDSQRGTIYF
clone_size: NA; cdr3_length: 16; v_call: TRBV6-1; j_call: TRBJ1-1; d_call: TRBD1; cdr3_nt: TGTGCCAGCAGTGCGTATTCCGGGACAGTGAACACTGAAGCTTTCTTT; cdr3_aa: CASSAYSGTVNTEAFF
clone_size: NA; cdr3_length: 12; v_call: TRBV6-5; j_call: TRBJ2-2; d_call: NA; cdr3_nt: TGTGCCAGCAGGTCTTACACCGGGGAGCTGTTTTTT; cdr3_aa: CASRSYTGELFF
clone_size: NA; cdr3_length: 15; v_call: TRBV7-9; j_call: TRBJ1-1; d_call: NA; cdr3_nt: TGTGCCAGCAGCTCCGGACAGACCCAATTCCCTGAAGCTTTCTTT; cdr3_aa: CASSSGQTQFPEAFF
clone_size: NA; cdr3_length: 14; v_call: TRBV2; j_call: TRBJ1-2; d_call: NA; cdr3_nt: TGTGCCAGCAGTGAAGGTGACGGAGGCTATGGCTACACCTTC; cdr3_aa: CASSEGDGGYGYTF
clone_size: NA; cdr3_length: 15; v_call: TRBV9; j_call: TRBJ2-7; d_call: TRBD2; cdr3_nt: TGTGCCAGCAGCGTAGGTGGGACTAGCGCCTACGAGCAGTACTTC; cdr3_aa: CASSVGGTSAYEQYF
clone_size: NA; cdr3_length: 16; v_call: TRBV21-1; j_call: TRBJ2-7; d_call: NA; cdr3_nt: TGTGCCAGCAGCAAAGCATACAGTGGGAGCTCCTACGAGCAGTACTTC; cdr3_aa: CASSKAYSGSSYEQYF
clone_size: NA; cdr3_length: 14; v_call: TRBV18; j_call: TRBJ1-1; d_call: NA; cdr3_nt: TGTGCCAGCTCACCCACCGGGGGGCGGTCCGAAGCTTTCTTT; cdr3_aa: CASSPTGGRSEAFF
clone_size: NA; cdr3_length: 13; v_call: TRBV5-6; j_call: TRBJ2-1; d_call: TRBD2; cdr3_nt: TGTGCCAGCAGCTTGGTCCGGGGAGGGGAGCAGTTCTTC; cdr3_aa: CASSLVRGGEQFF